A selection of T cell receptor beta chains follows, all from one sample in a study of T cell responses to AZD1222 COVID-19 vaccine. The data were produced by immunoSEQ multiplex PCR, yet TCRdb's version contains in-frame clones alone and is incomplete. The repertoire has roughly 120,000 clones, roughly 92% of them found once; the top ten carry 2% to 3%. The material sequenced was peripheral blood, taken 28 days after the second AZD1222 dose. These receptors were taken from an adult who received the AZD1222 COVID-19 vaccine. The CDR3 runs from the conserved cysteine through the conserved F or W. The D gene is left open where the match is weak. Clone size is given for some rows only: seen once, a few or many times, or a class if the clone is expanded.

once	TRBV7-2	TRBD2	TRBJ2-7	CASSPAGGGTPYEQYF	TGTGCCAGCAGCCCCGCGGGCGGGGGGACTCCCTACGAGCAGTACTTC
.	TRBV2	TRBD1	TRBJ2-5	CASSRDRAQETQYF	TGTGCCAGCAGTAGGGACAGGGCCCAAGAGACCCAGTACTTC
.	TRBV28	.	TRBJ2-1	CASSRADYGEQFF	TGTGCCAGCTCCCGGGCGGACTACGGGGAGCAGTTCTTC
.	TRBV10-3	.	TRBJ1-5	CAISVDRSNQPQHF	TGTGCCATCAGTGTCGACAGGAGCAATCAGCCCCAGCATTTT
.	TRBV11-1	.	TRBJ2-7	CASSLARAPSEQYF	TGTGCCAGCAGCTTAGCCAGAGCACCTTCTGAGCAGTACTTC
.	TRBV7-2	TRBD2	TRBJ2-7	CASSLVTSGLYEQYF	TGTGCCAGCAGCTTAGTAACTAGCGGACTCTACGAGCAGTACTTC
.	TRBV6-2/TRBV6-3	.	TRBJ2-5	CASSIQGGRGETQYF	TGTGCCAGCAGTATCCAGGGAGGTCGGGGAGAGACCCAGTACTTC
.	TRBV19	.	TRBJ1-5	CASSPQDGQPQHF	TGTGCCAGTAGTCCCCAGGATGGTCAGCCCCAGCATTTT
.	TRBV2	TRBD1	TRBJ2-6	CASKPDRGPGANVLTF	TGTGCCAGCAAACCGGACAGGGGGCCTGGGGCCAACGTCCTGACTTTC
.	TRBV12-3/TRBV12-4	.	TRBJ1-2	CASSWGGVYGYTF	TGTGCCAGCAGCTGGGGAGGTGTCTATGGCTACACCTTC
.	TRBV7-2	.	TRBJ1-5	CASSPPGTRSNQPQHF	TGTGCCAGCAGCCCCCCCGGGACCAGAAGCAATCAGCCCCAGCATTTT
.	TRBV19	.	TRBJ2-1	CATKRSSYNEQFF	TGTGCCACCAAGCGGAGCTCCTACAATGAGCAGTTCTTC
.	TRBV3-1/TRBV3-2	.	TRBJ1-4	CASSEPTGSNEKLFF	TGTGCCAGCAGCGAACCGACAGGCAGTAATGAAAAACTGTTTTTT
.	TRBV7-3	.	TRBJ1-6	CASSLRRRDNQNSPLHF	TGTGCCAGCAGCTTAAGGCGCCGGGACAACCAAAATTCACCCCTCCACTTT
.	TRBV19	.	TRBJ1-1	CASSILRNTEAFF	TGTGCCAGTAGTATTTTAAGAAACACTGAAGCTTTCTTT
.	TRBV19	.	TRBJ2-7	CASSEAGEYEQYF	TGTGCCAGTAGTGAGGCAGGGGAGTACGAGCAGTACTTC
.	TRBV6-1	.	TRBJ1-2	CASSEQGPYGYTF	TGTGCCAGCAGTGAGCAGGGCCCCTATGGCTACACCTTC
.	TRBV4-2	.	TRBJ2-5	CASSQDTARQETQYF	TGTGCCAGCAGCCAAGATACGGCTAGACAAGAGACCCAGTACTTC
once	TRBV18	.	TRBJ1-5	CASSPAGPKNQPQHF	TGTGCCAGCTCACCCGCGGGCCCGAAGAATCAGCCCCAGCATTTT
.	TRBV7-9	TRBD1	TRBJ2-2	CASSSGGTGRTGELFF	TGTGCCAGCAGCTCAGGAGGGACAGGGAGGACCGGGGAGCTGTTTTTT
.	TRBV19	TRBD1	TRBJ1-1	CASSRTGAYTEAFF	TGTGCCAGTAGTAGGACAGGGGCTTACACTGAAGCTTTCTTT
.	TRBV7-2	.	TRBJ2-3	CASNFLGAGTDTQYF	TGTGCCAGCAACTTCCTGGGGGCGGGGACAGATACGCAGTATTTT
.	TRBV11-2	.	TRBJ2-2	CASSLNPLNTGELFF	TGTGCCAGCAGCCTGAATCCCCTTAACACCGGGGAGCTGTTTTTT
.	TRBV4-3	.	TRBJ1-6	CASSQEYKQSYNSPLHF	TGCGCCAGCAGCCAAGAATACAAACAGTCCTATAATTCACCCCTCCACTTT
.	TRBV5-4	TRBD1	TRBJ1-4	CASSSRTGSNEKLFF	TGTGCCAGCAGCTCCCGGACAGGGTCTAATGAAAAACTGTTTTTT
.	TRBV2	.	TRBJ2-3	CASILDRATTDTQYF	TGTGCCAGCATTCTGGACAGAGCTACCACAGATACGCAGTATTTT
.	TRBV4-1	TRBD1	TRBJ2-7	CASSPRDRGTYEQYF	TGCGCCAGCAGCCCCCGGGACAGGGGAACATACGAGCAGTACTTC
.	TRBV27	.	TRBJ2-5	CASSQGRFGETQYF	TGTGCCAGCAGTCAAGGACGATTTGGAGAGACCCAGTACTTC
.	TRBV7-2	TRBD2	TRBJ2-7	CASSRTGGQYF	TGTGCCAGCAGCCGGACGGGAGGGCAGTACTTC
.	TRBV12-3/TRBV12-4	.	TRBJ1-4	CASSLNEKLFF	TGTGCCAGCAGTTTAAATGAAAAACTGTTTTTT
.	TRBV11-2	TRBD1	TRBJ1-2	CASRRGMTGVQYGYTF	TGTGCCAGCAGACGCGGCATGACAGGGGTACAATATGGCTACACCTTC
.	TRBV25-1	TRBD2	TRBJ2-3	CASSDDRLAGADTQYF	TGTGCCAGCAGTGATGACAGACTAGCGGGGGCAGATACGCAGTATTTT
.	TRBV10-3	TRBD1	TRBJ1-5	CAISETPGTGNQPQHF	TGTGCCATCAGTGAGACTCCCGGGACAGGTAATCAGCCCCAGCATTTT
few	TRBV5-5	TRBD2	TRBJ2-7	CASSLTSGGYEQYF	TGTGCCAGCAGCTTGACTAGCGGGGGCTACGAGCAGTACTTC
.	TRBV5-5	TRBD1	TRBJ1-2	CASGRGNGYTF	TGTGCCAGCGGCAGGGGGAATGGCTACACCTTC
once	TRBV4-2	TRBD2	TRBJ2-3	CASSQEATSGAPTQYF	TGTGCCAGCAGCCAAGAGGCGACTAGCGGGGCTCCTACGCAGTATTTT
.	TRBV7-6	.	TRBJ1-5	CASSLAPGVLRSGQPQHF	TGTGCCAGCAGCTTAGCGCCCGGGGTTTTAAGGAGTGGTCAGCCCCAGCATTTT
.	TRBV9	TRBD1	TRBJ2-2	CASSPDPGQGNTGELFF	TGTGCCAGCAGCCCAGATCCGGGACAGGGTAACACCGGGGAGCTGTTTTTT
.	TRBV19	TRBD1	TRBJ1-2	CASSPAGGDGYTF	TGTGCCAGTAGCCCGGCAGGGGGGGATGGCTACACCTTC
.	TRBV6-1	.	TRBJ1-1	CASSETGSPEAFF	TGTGCCAGCAGTGAGACGGGATCGCCTGAAGCTTTCTTT
.	TRBV4-2	TRBD2	TRBJ2-5	CASSQGAGVASGETQYF	TGTGCCAGCAGCCAGGGTGCCGGTGTGGCTAGCGGAGAGACCCAGTACTTC
few	TRBV27	.	TRBJ1-1	CASKTRMLGQTNTEAFF	TGTGCCAGCAAGACAAGAATGCTTGGACAGACGAACACTGAAGCTTTCTTT
.	TRBV4-3	TRBD1	TRBJ1-2	CASSQRGQGNYGYTF	TGCGCCAGCAGCCAGAGGGGACAGGGCAACTATGGCTACACCTTC
.	TRBV6-5	TRBD1	TRBJ1-1	CASSTQTGVGTEAFF	TGTGCCAGCAGTACCCAGACAGGGGTGGGCACTGAAGCTTTCTTT
.	TRBV6-2/TRBV6-3	.	TRBJ2-2	CASSPLGAGELFF	TGTGCCAGCAGCCCACTGGGAGCCGGGGAGCTGTTTTTT
.	TRBV2	.	TRBJ2-7	CASSSTGRGAYEQYF	TGTGCCAGCAGTTCGACAGGCCGGGGGGCCTACGAGCAGTACTTC
.	TRBV5-1	.	TRBJ2-1	CASREDEQFF	TGCGCCAGCAGAGAGGATGAGCAGTTCTTC
.	TRBV12-5	TRBD1	TRBJ2-5	CASGLAYRDREETQYF	TGTGCTAGTGGTTTGGCGTACCGGGACAGGGAAGAGACCCAGTACTTC
.	TRBV5-4	.	TRBJ2-5	CASSLPAADSKETQYF	TGTGCCAGCAGCTTGCCCGCCGCTGACAGTAAAGAGACCCAGTACTTC
.	TRBV28	TRBD1	TRBJ2-7	CASSSPGQDPYEQYF	TGTGCCAGCAGTTCCCCGGGACAGGATCCCTACGAGCAGTACTTC
once	TRBV12-5	TRBD1	TRBJ1-1	CASGLATDRGRPERTEAFF	TGTGCTAGTGGTTTGGCTACGGACAGGGGGCGCCCCGAACGGACTGAAGCTTTCTTT
.	TRBV6-2/TRBV6-3	TRBD1	TRBJ2-3	CASSWGTVGSDTQYF	TGTGCCAGCAGTTGGGGGACAGTCGGTTCAGATACGCAGTATTTT
.	TRBV10-2	.	TRBJ2-5	CASSRWRGQEETQYF	TGCGCCAGCAGTCGTTGGCGCGGTCAGGAAGAGACCCAGTACTTC
.	TRBV6-5	.	TRBJ2-7	CASSSQGLEQYF	TGTGCCAGCAGTTCCCAGGGGCTTGAGCAGTACTTC
.	TRBV5-1	.	TRBJ1-3	CASAQGTGNTIYF	TGCGCCAGCGCCCAGGGAACTGGAAACACCATATATTTT
.	TRBV5-4	TRBD2	TRBJ2-3	CASSRTSGGTDTQYF	TGTGCCAGCAGTCGGACTAGCGGGGGAACAGATACGCAGTATTTT
few	TRBV28	TRBD1	TRBJ1-2	CASSFRDRANYGYTF	TGTGCCAGCAGTTTCCGGGACAGGGCTAACTATGGCTACACCTTC